A single sample is the source of the 20 T cell receptor beta chains below, sequenced in a study of vaccination and CD4 T cells after COVID-19. For these TCRs, the target antigens are not known. The treatment is: 10-day PBMC culture with coronavirus spike peptide pools or control peptides (ViraFEST assay). Oncomine TCR Beta short-read sequencing was applied to DNA from cultured CD4+ T cells. TCRdb re-called the PCR reads through MiXCR, storing one row per CDR3 protein. The sample lists about 8,400 distinct CDR3 sequences, over 60% occurring once. The sequencing sample was made of CD4+ T cells from blood, cultured in vitro. All receptors come from a human donor who had recovered from COVID-19.

This clonotype appeared a few times. The chain uses TRBV7-2 and TRBJ1-3, with TRBD1 matching over 8 bases. J was trimmed by 2 bases and V by 5 bases; bases with no gene match: 2. Germline V CDR1 and CDR2: SGHTA, FQGNSA. This CDR3 is built from 14 residues. The CDR3 DNA sequence: TGTGCCAGCAGCCCGACAGGGGCTGGAAACACCATATATTTT. Amino acids: CASSPTGAGNTIYF.

V is TRBV20-1 and J is TRBJ2-3; the match to TRBD2 covers 13 bases. Germline values: CDR1 DFQATT, CDR2 SNEGSKA (reference sequence). The J segment lost 1 base and the V segment lost 0 bases, leaving 4 bases of the junction unmatched. CDR3 length: 17 residues. The CDR3 DNA is TGCAGTGCTAGAGATTTTGGACTAGCGGGGGGCACAGATACGCAGTATTTT. Encoded protein: CSARDFGLAGGTDTQYF.

The CDR3 is CASSLDYRDTEAFF. The CDR3 bases are TGCGCCAGCAGCTTGGATTACAGGGACACTGAAGCTTTCTTT. The rearrangement uses TRBV5-1 and TRBJ1-1, with a possible D match to TRBD1 (6 bases). V was cut by 0 bases and J by 3 bases, with 9 bases left in between. Germline-derived CDR1 and CDR2 are SGHRS and YFSETQ. This CDR3 is 14 amino acids long.

The chain is built from TRBV15 and TRBJ2-5; D is possibly TRBD2 (6 bases). Germline assignment: CDR1 LNHNV and CDR2 YYDKDF (reference sequence). V gave up 0 bases and J gave up 5 bases, with 13 bases separating them. CDR3 length equals 15 residues. In DNA form, the CDR3 reads TGTGCCACCAGCAGAGATCGGGGGACTTGGGAGACCCAGTACTTC. It translates to CATSRDRGTWETQYF.

This clonotype appeared once. The genes are TRBV7-3 and TRBJ2-3, with TRBD1 matching over 7 bases. Losses at the gene ends were 5 bases for V and 1 base for J; bases not matched to a gene: 12. The CDR3 covers 17 residues. From germline, CDR1 is SGHTA and CDR2 FQGTGA. Written as DNA, the CDR3 is TGTGCCAGCAGCCAACAGGCCCGAGGGGGCGGCACAGATACGCAGTATTTT. Protein: CASSQQARGGGTDTQYF.

The chain couples TRBV6-1 to TRBJ2-5; D is ambiguous. Germline V gene sequence: CDR1 MNHNS, CDR2 SASEGT. V lost 8 bases and J lost 3, with 13 bases in between. CDR3 size: 13 residues. This chain's CDR3 is CASRPSAEETQYF. The CDR3, as DNA: TGTGCCAGCCGCCCCTCGGCGGAAGAGACCCAGTACTTC.

This clonotype has more than one count but fewer than ten. The chain combines TRBV15 with TRBJ2-2, with D unresolved. Germline values: CDR1 LNHNV, CDR2 YYDKDF (reference sequence). The V and J ends lost 0 bases and 8 bases respectively, with 7 bases between them. The CDR3 is 13 amino acids. This CDR3 is CATSRDERGELFF. CDR3 DNA: TGTGCCACCAGCAGAGATGAGAGGGGGGAGCTGTTTTTT.

The rearrangement links TRBV19 to TRBJ1-5, with no clear D. Trimming cost V 4 bases and J 0 bases, with 10 bases left between them. The CDR3 runs to 15 residues. Germline V gives CDR1 LNHDA, CDR2 SQIVND (reference sequence). The CDR3 DNA sequence: TGTGCCAGTAGTACCGGACGGCATAGCAATCAGCCCCAGCATTTT. Translation: CASSTGRHSNQPQHF. The complete variable domain, with remaining parts taken from reference TRBV19 and TRBJ1-5, reads DGGITQSPKYLFRKEGQNVTLSCEQNLNHDAMYWYRQDPGQGLRLIYYSQIVNDFQKGDIAEGYSVSREKKESFPLTVTSAQKNPTAFYLCASSTGRHSNQPQHFGDGTRLSIL.

The rearrangement links TRBV2 to TRBJ1-5; tentatively, D is TRBD1 (6 bases). The length of the CDR3 is 15 residues. V was cut by 0 bases and J by 5 bases, with 11 bases left in between. Germline CDR1 SNHLY, CDR2 FYNNEI. Written as DNA, the CDR3 is TGTGCCAGCAGTGAAGCTCGGGGGGCACATCAGCCCCAGCATTTT. Residues: CASSEARGAHQPQHF. The full variable domain, in which reference TRBV2 and TRBJ1-5 provide the parts outside the CDR3, is EPEVTQTPSHQVTQMGQEVILRCVPISNHLYFYWYRQILGQKVEFLVSFYNNEISEKSEIFDDQFSVERPDGSNFTLKIRSTKLEDSAMYFCASSEARGAHQPQHFGDGTRLSIL.

This clonotype was detected only once. The V and J genes are TRBV12-5 and TRBJ1-5; D perhaps matches TRBD1 (6 bases). This CDR3 is 12 amino acids long. Germline-derived CDR1 and CDR2 are LGHNT and FRNRAP. V dropped 10 bases and J dropped 3 bases, with 10 bases sitting between them. The CDR3 DNA reads TGTGCTACGGCAGGGGACAATCAGCCCCAGCATTTT. It codes for CATAGDNQPQHF.

This chain joins TRBV28 and TRBJ2-1; 13 bases fit TRBD2. V dropped 0 bases and J dropped 10; count of bases not matched to a gene: 6. CDR3 size: 16 residues. Germline assignment: CDR1 MDHEN and CDR2 SYDVKM. This chain's CDR3 is CASSLWGLAGLGEQFF. CDR3 DNA: TGTGCCAGCAGTTTATGGGGACTAGCGGGACTCGGGGAGCAGTTCTTC.

This clonotype was recorded a few times. The chain carries TRBV24-1 and TRBJ2-5; no firm D call. Germline CDR1 and CDR2: KGHDR and SFDVKD. The CDR3 runs 13 residues. Trimming removed 4 bases at V and 5 bases at J, with 10 bases between. The CDR3 region has the DNA TGTGCCACCAGTGACTCGGGCCGGGAGACCCAGTACTTC. As protein: CATSDSGRETQYF.

This clonotype was recorded only once. The chain carries TRBV6-5 and TRBJ2-5; D perhaps matches TRBD1 (6 bases). CDR3 length equals 14 residues. V lost 4 bases and J lost 3, with 12 bases in between. Germline assignment: CDR1 MNHEY and CDR2 SVGAGI. CDR3 in DNA: TGTGCCAGCAGTTTTTTCAGACAGGAAGAGACCCAGTACTTC. Translation gives CASSFFRQEETQYF.

This chain links TRBV7-9 with TRBJ1-2; the D gene is possibly TRBD1 (6 bases). The V end was cut by 5 bases, the J end by 7 bases, with 20 bases between. The CDR3 consists of 15 residues. Germline CDR1 reads SEHNR; CDR2 reads FQNEAQ (reference sequence). The DNA for the CDR3 is TGTGCCAGCAGCAGGAACAGGGAAACCAACCGTGGCTACACCTTC. Translating gives CASSRNRETNRGYTF. Supplemented by reference TRBV7-9 and TRBJ1-2, the full variable domain reads DTGVSQNPRHKITKRGQNVTFRCDPISEHNRLYWYRQTLGQGPEFLTYFQNEAQLEKSRLLSDRFSAERPKGSFSTLEIQRTEQGDSAMYLCASSRNRETNRGYTFGSGTRLTVV.

CDR3 coding DNA: TGTGCCAGCAGTGAAAGGGGCTATCAGCCCCAGCATTTT. Encoded protein: CASSERGYQPQHF. The chain recombines TRBV6-1 with TRBJ1-5, with D tentatively TRBD1 (5 bases). V was shortened by 2 bases and J by 5 bases, with 7 bases between the two germline ends. The CDR3 contains 13 residues. In germline, CDR1 is MNHNS, CDR2 SASEGT.

The rearrangement joins TRBV2 to TRBJ1-2; D is unclear. The germline gives CDR1 SNHLY, CDR2 FYNNEI. V lost 0 bases, J lost 6 bases, and 14 bases lay in between. CDR3 size: 15 residues. The CDR3 is CASSEALGDANGYTF. The CDR3 nucleotides read TGTGCCAGCAGTGAAGCGCTCGGGGATGCTAATGGCTACACCTTC.

This rearrangement joins TRBV28 to TRBJ1-5; D is perhaps TRBD1 (5 bases). CDR1 is MDHEN, CDR2 SYDVKM, per germline. V gave up 2 bases and J gave up 2 bases, with 13 bases separating them. The CDR3 sequence is 16 residues long. CDR3 nucleotides: TGTGCCAGCAGTTTAATTCCGGGACGGGGCAATCAGCCCCAGCATTTT. Amino acid sequence: CASSLIPGRGNQPQHF.

The chain has TRBV20-1 and TRBJ1-2; D may be TRBD1 (6 bases). Trimming pared 2 bases from V and 1 base from J, leaving 20 bases between. The CDR3 length is 17 residues. Per germline, CDR1 DFQATT and CDR2 SNEGSKA (reference sequence). The CDR3 protein is CSARPRDPGQNNYGYTF. The CDR3 nucleotides are TGCAGTGCTAGACCTCGGGATCCGGGACAAAATAACTATGGCTACACCTTC.

This clonotype showed up just a few times. The chain combines TRBV27 with TRBJ1-1; no clear D gene. CDR3 length: 14 amino acids. Germline CDR1 and CDR2: MNHEY and SMNVEV (reference sequence). The V end was cut by 2 bases, the J end by 2 bases, with 9 bases between. DNA of the CDR3: TGTGCCAGCAGTTTAGGATGGTCTAACACTGAAGCTTTCTTT. Protein: CASSLGWSNTEAFF.

The rearrangement uses TRBV2 and TRBJ1-6; D gene uncertain. Trimming took off 7 bases at V and 5 bases at J, with 12 bases between the two ends. CDR3 size: 14 residues. CDR1 and CDR2 from the germline V gene are SNHLY and FYNNEI. The CDR3, as DNA: TGTGCCAGCACGCCTGGACTAGATAATTCACCCCTCCACTTT. This gives the protein CASTPGLDNSPLHF.